One and the same sample provided the 20 T cell receptor beta chains below, sequenced in a study of cytomegalovirus exposure and HLA in healthy donors. The primer mix had 60 Vbeta and 13 Jbeta primers. Using immunoSEQ multiplex PCR, the repertoire was profiled, and TCRdb retains in-frame clones only, with some absent. The sample contains tens of thousands of clones, 7.6% of which appear only once. Sample: PBMCs. These receptors originate from a middle-aged man in good health and CMV-seronegative.

This clone was seen a few times. The chain couples TRBV5-1 to TRBJ2-1, with 9 bases that match TRBD2. V was clipped by 0 bases and J by 7 bases; unmatched bases: 8. The CDR3 has 16 amino acids. Germline V gene data show CDR1 as SGHRS and CDR2 as YFSETQ. In DNA, the CDR3 is TGCGCCAGCAGCTTGGTTAGCGGGAGTTCTTTAAATGAGCAGTTCTTC. Protein sequence: CASSLVSGSSLNEQFF. The full variable domain, its missing parts supplied by reference TRBV5-1 and TRBJ2-1, is KAGVTQTPRYLIKTRGQQVTLSCSPISGHRSVSWYQQTPGQGLQFLFEYFSETQRNKGNFPGRFSGRQFSNSRSEMNVSTLELGDSALYLCASSLVSGSSLNEQFFGPGTRLTVL.

This clone occurred a few times. The chain uses TRBV5-1 and TRBJ2-1; 7 bases fit TRBD2. The germline V gene has CDR1 SGHRS and CDR2 YFSETQ. The CDR3 has 15 residues. The trim removed 4 bases at V and 7 bases at J, leaving 11 bases unmatched. The DNA of the CDR3 is TGCGCCAGCAGCCCCAATGCGGGAGCGGATAATGAGCAGTTCTTC. Translating gives CASSPNAGADNEQFF.

Many counts were recorded for this clone. This sequence joins TRBV6-6 and TRBJ1-5; TRBD1 is a possible D gene (5 bases). V shed 9 bases and J shed 6 bases, with 18 bases lying between them. CDR3 size: 14 residues. CDR1 MNHNY and CDR2 SVGAGI come from the germline V gene (reference sequence). The DNA of the CDR3 is TGTGCCAGTTCGTTGGGGGGAAATGCTCAGCCCCAGCATTTT. This translates into CASSLGGNAQPQHF.

A remark on this clone: The germline gene is not matched at one end of the junction; a read error may be the cause. The J gene is TRBJ2-3, the V gene TRBV27; D perhaps matches TRBD1 (5 bases). The CDR3 length is 15 residues. Germline V gene lookup returns CDR1 MNHEY and CDR2 SMNVEV (reference sequence). CDR3 sequence (DNA): TGTGCCAGCAGTTTATGTCCATCCCCCACAGGTACGCAGTATTTT. This encodes CASSLCPSPTGTQYF.

The rearrangement links TRBV5-1 to TRBJ2-1; 7 bases fit TRBD1. CDR3 size: 15 residues. Germline trimming cut 4 bases from V and 2 bases from J; bases unmatched to any gene: 6. Looked up from germline, CDR1 is SGHRS and CDR2 is YFSETQ. CDR3 in amino acids: CASSQTGPPYNEQFF. CDR3 in DNA: TGCGCCAGCAGCCAGACAGGGCCTCCCTACAATGAGCAGTTCTTC.

J is TRBJ2-6 and V is TRBV7-3; TRBD2 is a possible D gene (6 bases). Looked up from germline, CDR1 is SGHTA and CDR2 is FQGTGA. CDR3 length: 18 residues. Trimming shortened V by 1 base and J by 0 bases, and 13 bases separated the two germline ends. The CDR3 protein is CASSLSGVGGSGANVLTF. The CDR3 DNA reads TGTGCCAGCAGCTTAAGCGGGGTGGGAGGCTCTGGGGCCAACGTCCTGACTTTC.

This chain joins TRBV6-1 and TRBJ1-1, with D unclear. Trimming pared 7 bases from V and 5 bases from J, leaving 17 bases between. CDR1 MNHNS and CDR2 SASEGT come from the germline V gene. There are 14 residues in the CDR3. The CDR3 reads CASIPLVGSTEAFF. CDR3 bases: TGTGCCAGCATCCCCCTTGTGGGCAGTACTGAAGCTTTCTTT.

In its sample, this clone was seen a few times. The V and J genes are TRBV7-2 and TRBJ1-1; TRBD1 might be the D (5 bases). This CDR3 is 15 amino acids long. The V end lost 5 bases, the J end lost 3 bases, and 16 bases lay between the germline ends. Germline V lookup: CDR1 SGHTA, CDR2 FQGNSA. CDR3 residues: CASSPRLGGDTEAFF. The CDR3 region has the DNA TGTGCCAGCAGCCCCCGACTTGGAGGGGACACTGAAGCTTTCTTT.

The chain employs TRBV5-1 and TRBJ1-1, with D perhaps TRBD1 (6 bases). The CDR3 contains 16 residues. The germline CDR1 and CDR2 sequences are SGHRS and YFSETQ. V shed 4 bases and J shed 1 base, with 17 bases lying between them. CDR3 nucleotides: TGCGCCAGCAGCCCGGGACCTCAGGGGACGAACACTGAAGCTTTCTTT. This encodes CASSPGPQGTNTEAFF. Variable domain in full (rest from reference TRBV5-1 and TRBJ1-1): KAGVTQTPRYLIKTRGQQVTLSCSPISGHRSVSWYQQTPGQGLQFLFEYFSETQRNKGNFPGRFSGRQFSNSRSEMNVSTLELGDSALYLCASSPGPQGTNTEAFFGQGTRLTVV.

This clone came up a few times. The chain uses TRBV4-1 and TRBJ1-3; the D gene is possibly TRBD1 (5 bases). Between the trimmed V and J ends, which lost 1 base and 4 bases, there was a span of 23 bases. CDR3 size: 19 residues. CDR1 is MGHRA and CDR2 is YSYEKL in the germline V gene. Written as DNA, the CDR3 is TGCGCCAGCAGCCAAGGTTCAGGAGGGGAGGCATCAATCGGAAACACCATATATTTT. Its protein is CASSQGSGGEASIGNTIYF.

This clone occurred a few times. This chain connects TRBV5-1 to TRBJ1-1; D call uncertain. This CDR3 is built from 13 residues. V lost 0 bases and J 4 bases, leaving 7 bases between the germline ends. In germline, CDR1 is SGHRS, CDR2 YFSETQ. In DNA form, the CDR3 reads TGCGCCAGCAGCTTGGGGGGAGGCACTGAAGCTTTCTTT. It encodes CASSLGGGTEAFF.

The chain is built from TRBV7-2 and TRBJ2-7; weak D call: TRBD1 (6 bases). Germline CDR1 SGHTA, CDR2 FQGNSA. This CDR3 is built from 15 residues. The ends were cut back, 3 bases at V and 2 bases at J, with 14 bases in the middle. CDR3 DNA: TGTGCCAGCAGCTTGATAGGGGGTAGTGCCTACGAGCAGTACTTC. Translation gives CASSLIGGSAYEQYF.

The V and J genes are TRBV19 and TRBJ1-6, with a tentative D call TRBD1 (6 bases). This CDR3 has 15 amino acids. Germline V lookup: CDR1 LNHDA, CDR2 SQIVND (reference sequence). Trimming took off 5 bases at V and 7 bases at J, with 15 bases between the two ends. The DNA for the CDR3 is TGTGCCAGTAGTGTTCGGGGTCAGGGGAATTCACCCCTCCACTTT. Its translation is CASSVRGQGNSPLHF.

V is TRBV7-2 and J is TRBJ2-7, with 9 bases aligning to TRBD2. CDR1 SGHTA and CDR2 FQGNSA come from the germline V gene. The V segment lost 3 bases and the J segment 9 bases; nucleotides outside the gene matches: 12. The CDR3 runs 15 residues. CDR3 amino acids: CASSLELAGSSGQYF. CDR3 sequence (DNA): TGTGCCAGCAGCTTGGAGCTAGCGGGATCCTCCGGGCAGTACTTC.

This clone was found a few times. V is TRBV5-6 and J is TRBJ1-5, with 11 nucleotides matching TRBD1. V was clipped by 3 bases and J by 8 bases; unmatched bases: 7. The CDR3 is made up of 15 amino acids. CDR1 is SGHDT and CDR2 is YYEEEE in the germline V gene. The CDR3 sequence is CASSSPGQGGEPQHF. The CDR3 DNA sequence: TGTGCCAGCAGCTCACCGGGACAGGGGGGAGAGCCCCAGCATTTT.

This clone showed up just a few times. The chain couples TRBV6-6 to TRBJ1-2; 11 bases map to TRBD1. J was trimmed by 6 bases and V by 4 bases; bases with no gene match: 7. The CDR3 is 15 amino acids. CDR1 and CDR2 from the germline V gene are MNHNY and SVGAGI (reference sequence). The CDR3, as DNA: TGTGCCAGCAGTTCAGGGGACAGGGGGTTCAATGGCTACACCTTC. Translation: CASSSGDRGFNGYTF.

This clone has more than one count but fewer than ten. The chain carries TRBV2 and TRBJ1-3; D is perhaps TRBD1 (6 bases). Germline loops: CDR1 SNHLY, CDR2 FYNNEI. The CDR3 contains 14 residues. Trimming pared 4 bases from V and 4 bases from J, leaving 11 bases between. The CDR3, as DNA: TGTGCCAGCAGTGGAACGACAGGAGGAAACACCATATATTTT. It is translated as CASSGTTGGNTIYF.

This clone occurred many times. The chain has TRBV27 and TRBJ2-5; 7 bases are shared with TRBD2. The CDR3 totals 13 residues. Germline V gives CDR1 MNHEY, CDR2 SMNVEV (reference sequence). V gave up 5 bases and J gave up 5 bases; unmatched junction bases: 5. The CDR3 loop reads CASSPGRWETQYF. As DNA, the CDR3 is TGTGCCAGCAGTCCCGGGAGGTGGGAGACCCAGTACTTC.

The chain combines TRBV28 with TRBJ2-1, with 10 nucleotides matching TRBD2. V dropped 6 bases and J dropped 4; count of bases not matched to a gene: 9. CDR3 size: 16 residues. Germline V lookup: CDR1 MDHEN, CDR2 SYDVKM. As DNA, the CDR3 is TGTGCCAGCAGACGATCAGCGGGGGGGCTTTACAATGAGCAGTTCTTC. Translated: CASRRSAGGLYNEQFF.

This clone showed up just a few times. This chain joins TRBV28 and TRBJ2-2; TRBD2 agrees at 9 bases. Trimming removed 5 bases from V and 3 bases from J; junction bases left unmatched: 4. The CDR3 runs to 15 residues. Germline lookup yields CDR1 MDHEN and CDR2 SYDVKM. The CDR3 loop is CASSPSGKHTGELFF. The CDR3 DNA follows: TGTGCCAGCAGTCCTAGCGGGAAGCACACCGGGGAGCTGTTTTTT.